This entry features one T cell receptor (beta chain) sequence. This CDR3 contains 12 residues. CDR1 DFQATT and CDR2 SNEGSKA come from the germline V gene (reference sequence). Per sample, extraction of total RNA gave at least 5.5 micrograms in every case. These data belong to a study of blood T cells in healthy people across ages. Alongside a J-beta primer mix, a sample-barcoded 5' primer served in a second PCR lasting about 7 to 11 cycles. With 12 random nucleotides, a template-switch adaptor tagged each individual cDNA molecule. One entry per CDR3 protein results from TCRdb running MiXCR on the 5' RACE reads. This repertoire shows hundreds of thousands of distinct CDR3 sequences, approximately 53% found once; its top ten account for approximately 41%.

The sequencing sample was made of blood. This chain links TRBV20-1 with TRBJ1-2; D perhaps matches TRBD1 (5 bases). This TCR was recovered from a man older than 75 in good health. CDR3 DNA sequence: TGCAGCCGGACCAGGGTGGACTATGGCTACACCTTC. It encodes CSRTRVDYGYTF.